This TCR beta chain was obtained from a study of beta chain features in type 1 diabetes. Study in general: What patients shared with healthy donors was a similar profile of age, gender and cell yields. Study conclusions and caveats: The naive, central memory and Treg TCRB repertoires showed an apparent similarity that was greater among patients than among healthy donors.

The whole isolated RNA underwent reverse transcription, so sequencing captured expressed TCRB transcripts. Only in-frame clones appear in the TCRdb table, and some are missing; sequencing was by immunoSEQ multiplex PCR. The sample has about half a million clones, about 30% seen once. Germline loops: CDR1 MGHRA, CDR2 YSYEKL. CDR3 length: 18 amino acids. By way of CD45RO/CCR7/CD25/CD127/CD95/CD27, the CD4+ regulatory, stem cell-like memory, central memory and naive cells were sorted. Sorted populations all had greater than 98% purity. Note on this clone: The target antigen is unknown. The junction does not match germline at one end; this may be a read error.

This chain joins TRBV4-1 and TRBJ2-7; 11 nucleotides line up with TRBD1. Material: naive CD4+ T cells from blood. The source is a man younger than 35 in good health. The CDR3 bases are TGCGCCAGCAGCCCCACCCCTATAAGGACAGGGGGCTCCCACGAGCAGTACTTC. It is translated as CASSPTPIRTGGSHEQYF.